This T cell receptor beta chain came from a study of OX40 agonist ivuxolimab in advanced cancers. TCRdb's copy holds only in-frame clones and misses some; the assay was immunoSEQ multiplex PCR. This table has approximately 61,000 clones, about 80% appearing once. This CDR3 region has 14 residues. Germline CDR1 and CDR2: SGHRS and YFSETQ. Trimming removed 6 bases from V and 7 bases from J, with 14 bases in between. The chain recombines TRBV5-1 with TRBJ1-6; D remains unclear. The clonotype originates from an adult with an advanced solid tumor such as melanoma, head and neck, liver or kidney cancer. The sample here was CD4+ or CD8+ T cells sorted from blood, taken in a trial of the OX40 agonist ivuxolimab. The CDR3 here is CASNWGGQNSPLHF. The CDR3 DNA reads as TGCGCCAGCAACTGGGGAGGGCAAAATTCACCCCTCCACTTT.